The 25 T cell receptor beta chains in this list originate from one sample, sequenced in a study of blood T cells in healthy people across ages. Primers used in a second PCR of roughly 6 to 11 cycles were a sample-barcoded 5' primer and a J-beta primer mix. TCRdb used MiXCR to reprocess the 5' RACE reads, holding one entry per CDR3 protein. The sample shows some 930,000 distinct CDR3 sequences, almost 30% of them seen only once. These same records also appear under a second study, on T cells of mothers and their children.

Material: blood. The origin of the receptors is a woman aged 40 to 50 in good health.

This clonotype has more than one count but fewer than ten. This chain joins TRBV6-2 or TRBV6-3 and TRBJ2-5; D is perhaps TRBD1 or TRBD2 (5 bases each). Germline-derived CDR1 and CDR2 are MNHEY and SVGEGT. V gave up 7 bases and J gave up 1 base, with 16 bases separating them. The CDR3 length is 15 residues. The DNA for the CDR3 is TGTGCCAGCACCCCCCCTCGGGACGGCCAAGAGACCCAGTACTTC. Encoded protein: CASTPPRDGQETQYF.

The V call is TRBV2, the J call TRBJ1-2; 7 positions match TRBD1. Germline values: CDR1 SNHLY, CDR2 FYNNEI. The length of the CDR3 is 12 residues. V shed 8 bases, J shed 8 bases, and the junction held 8 bases outside the gene matches. In DNA, the CDR3 is TGTGCCAGCGGGACAGCGGGTTACGGCTACACCTTC. This codes for CASGTAGYGYTF.

Many counts were recorded for this clonotype. This chain connects TRBV28 to TRBJ2-5; TRBD1 is a possible D gene (5 bases). The CDR3 is 12 amino acids. Trimming took off 8 bases at V and 7 bases at J, with 14 bases between the two ends. CDR1 is MDHEN, CDR2 SYDVKM, per germline. The CDR3 bases are TGTGCCAGCGGGGCTCCTCGGCGGACCCAGTACTTC. It yields the protein CASGAPRRTQYF.

The chain has TRBV25-1 and TRBJ1-2; 8 bases are a match to TRBD1. Germline assignment: CDR1 MGHDK and CDR2 SYGVNS. CDR3 length: 16 residues. V lost 5 bases, J lost 1 base, and 9 bases stayed unmatched. The CDR3 nucleotides are TGTGCCAGCAGTCTTAGCGGCAGGGGGCTTAACTATGGCTACACCTTC. Its translation: CASSLSGRGLNYGYTF.

This clonotype was counted only a few times. This sequence joins TRBV20-1 and TRBJ1-1; no clear D gene. CDR1 and CDR2 (germline): DFQATT, SNEGSKA (reference sequence). V was clipped by 8 bases and J by 1 base, with 17 bases between them. The CDR3 covers 14 residues. CDR3 nucleotides: TGCAGTACTCCCCCAGCTCCCGGGAACACTGAAGCTTTCTTT. Translation: CSTPPAPGNTEAFF.

V usage is TRBV29-1 and J usage is TRBJ1-5; TRBD1 agrees at 8 bases. Germline trimming cut 4 bases from V and 11 bases from J; bases unmatched to any gene: 10. Germline CDR1 is SQVTM and CDR2 is ANQGSEA. The CDR3 consists of 13 residues. The CDR3: CSVGQGAKETQHF. The CDR3 DNA follows: TGCAGCGTTGGCCAGGGGGCGAAAGAGACCCAGCATTTT.

Only a few counts were recorded for this clonotype. Here the CDR3 reads CSAGYGGAVSDEQYF. The CDR3 bases are TGCAGTGCTGGTTACGGGGGGGCCGTATCTGACGAGCAGTACTTC. The rearrangement links TRBV20-1 to TRBJ2-5, with TRBD2 identical over 8 bases. The closer fit of TRBJ2-7 to the DNA end suggests the J call may be wrong. Germline lookup yields CDR1 DFQATT and CDR2 SNEGSKA (reference sequence). This CDR3 region has 15 residues.

The chain links TRBV7-3 to TRBJ1-1; D gene uncertain. The V gene's germline CDR1 is SGHTA and CDR2 FQGTGA. CDR3 length: 13 amino acids. The germline V and J ends were trimmed by 2 bases and 5 bases, with 9 bases remaining between them. The chain's CDR3 is CASSLSLQTEAFF. As DNA, the CDR3 is TGTGCCAGCAGCTTATCTTTACAGACTGAAGCTTTCTTT.

The chain employs TRBV7-2 and TRBJ2-5; the match to TRBD2 covers 7 bases. V dropped 7 bases and J dropped 5; count of bases not matched to a gene: 22. Looked up from germline, CDR1 is SGHTA and CDR2 is FQGNSA. This CDR3 region has 18 residues. The DNA for the CDR3 is TGTGCCAGCATCCTTTATTCCTGGACTAGTTCCTCGCGGGAGACCCAGTACTTC. Its translation: CASILYSWTSSSRETQYF.

The chain is built from TRBV28 and TRBJ1-2, with D maybe TRBD1 (6 bases). CDR1 is MDHEN and CDR2 is SYDVKM in the germline V gene. The V end was cut by 6 bases, the J end by 7 bases, with 15 bases between. This CDR3 spans 13 amino acids. CDR3 sequence: CASRRTEQGGYTF. The CDR3 bases are TGTGCCAGCAGACGGACAGAACAGGGTGGCTACACCTTC.

The chain employs TRBV28 and TRBJ1-4, with 10 positions matching TRBD1. The trim removed 4 bases at V and 8 bases at J, leaving 7 bases unmatched. CDR1 is MDHEN and CDR2 is SYDVKM in the germline V gene. CDR3 length: 15 residues. The CDR3 DNA follows: TGTGCCAGCAGTTCCCCCGGGACAGGGGTGGAAAAACTGTTTTTT. Its translation: CASSSPGTGVEKLFF.

This clonotype was recorded a few times. This chain joins TRBV2 and TRBJ2-4; 9 bases agree with TRBD2. The DNA matches TRBJ2-7 better at its end, which makes the J call doubtful. The V gene's germline CDR1 is SNHLY and CDR2 FYNNEI. This CDR3 is 16 amino acids long. The CDR3 reads CASSAQGRGGLDEQYF. The DNA of the CDR3 is TGTGCCAGCAGTGCCCAAGGGCGGGGGGGCCTAGACGAGCAGTACTTC.

The count of this clonotype is one. The rearrangement uses TRBV4-1 and TRBJ1-3; TRBD1 matches 7 bases. Per the germline V gene, CDR1 is MGHRA and CDR2 is YSYEKL. The CDR3 has 15 residues. J was trimmed by 0 bases and V by 4 bases; bases with no gene match: 3. In DNA, the CDR3 is TGCGCCAGCAGCCCCGGACAGGCCTCTGGAAACACCATATATTTT. Translated: CASSPGQASGNTIYF.

This clonotype was detected many times. The chain links TRBV29-1 to TRBJ2-7, with 10 bases fitting TRBD1. This CDR3 spans 12 amino acids. The germline V gene has CDR1 SQVTM and CDR2 ANQGSEA. V trimming: 6 bases; J trimming: 6 bases; junction bases outside the gene matches: 5. The CDR3 is CSVGTGVGEQYF. The CDR3 DNA reads TGCAGCGTCGGGACAGGGGTCGGCGAGCAGTACTTC.

The chain combines TRBV9 with TRBJ2-1, with D unresolved. Trimming removed 0 bases from V and 5 bases from J, with 12 bases in between. The CDR3 totals 15 residues. Germline V gives CDR1 SGDLS, CDR2 YYNGEE. The CDR3: CASSVGLGPHNEQFF. The CDR3 DNA is TGTGCCAGCAGCGTAGGGCTAGGGCCTCACAATGAGCAGTTCTTC. Full variable domain (missing parts from reference TRBV9 and TRBJ2-1): DSGVTQTPKHLITATGQRVTLRCSPRSGDLSVYWYQQSLDQGLQFLIQYYNGEERAKGNILERFSAQQFPDLHSELNLSSLELGDSALYFCASSVGLGPHNEQFFGPGTRLTVL.

This chain joins TRBV7-3 and TRBJ2-2, with D possibly matching TRBD1 (6 bases). Between the trimmed V and J ends, which lost 5 bases and 7 bases, there was a span of 14 bases. CDR1 SGHTA and CDR2 FQGTGA come from the germline V gene. This CDR3 spans 14 amino acids. CDR3 region: CASSPRTGHGELFF. In DNA form, the CDR3 reads TGTGCCAGCAGCCCTCGAACAGGGCACGGGGAGCTGTTTTTT.

This clonotype has a handful of counts. V gene TRBV7-9 combines with J gene TRBJ2-5, with D hard to call. The germline V gene encodes CDR1 SEHNR and CDR2 FQNEAQ (reference sequence). Trimming took off 2 bases at V and 2 bases at J, with 9 bases between the two ends. This CDR3 is 14 amino acids long. This CDR3 reads CASSLLQTQETQYF. The CDR3 DNA follows: TGTGCCAGCAGCTTACTACAGACTCAAGAGACCCAGTACTTC.

This clonotype was seen a handful of times. The chain carries TRBV6-6 and TRBJ2-7; no clear D. V was trimmed by 0 bases and J by 7 bases, leaving 19 bases between them. The CDR3 totals 16 residues. From germline, CDR1 is MNHNY and CDR2 SVGAGI (reference sequence). CDR3 loop: CASSYSIDPPYNEQYF. DNA for the CDR3: TGTGCCAGCAGTTACTCTATAGATCCCCCGTACAATGAGCAGTACTTC.

Turning to this clonotype: One base away lies a much larger clone, so this may be a sequencing read error. This chain joins TRBV11-1 and TRBJ2-3; tentative D call: TRBD1 (6 bases). Germline V gives CDR1 SGHAT, CDR2 FQDESV (reference sequence). The CDR3 extends over 16 amino acids. The CDR3 DNA reads as TGTGCCAGCAGCCCATGGGACACCTTGAACGCAGATACGCGGTATTTT. Protein product: CASSPWDTLNADTRYF.

This clonotype was seen a few times. The J gene is TRBJ2-7, the V gene TRBV5-1; 7 nucleotides align to TRBD2. CDR3 length: 14 residues. Trimming removed 3 bases from V and 2 bases from J; junction bases left unmatched: 5. Per the germline V gene, CDR1 is SGHRS and CDR2 is YFSETQ. The CDR3 nucleotides are TGCGCCAGCAGCTGCGGGAGTGGGACCTACGAGCAGTACTTC. Amino acid sequence: CASSCGSGTYEQYF.

This clonotype has a handful of counts. The chain uses TRBV6-1 and TRBJ1-4; TRBD1 matches at 8 bases. The germline V gene has CDR1 MNHNS and CDR2 SASEGT. V lost 8 bases, J lost 0 bases, and 11 bases stayed unmatched. This CDR3 has 17 amino acids. The CDR3 sequence is CASRERTGIATNEKLFF. CDR3 nucleotide sequence: TGTGCCAGCCGCGAGCGGACAGGGATTGCAACTAATGAAAAACTGTTTTTT.

The chain combines TRBV3-1 with TRBJ1-5; TRBD1 might be the D (5 bases). Germline CDR1 LGHDT, CDR2 YNNKEL (reference sequence). The CDR3 runs to 15 residues. V was cut by 3 bases and J by 0 bases, with 9 bases left in between. The CDR3 DNA follows: TGTGCCAGCAGCCACAGGGCCCATAGCAATCAGCCCCAGCATTTT. Protein: CASSHRAHSNQPQHF. Together with reference TRBV3-1 and TRBJ1-5, the CDR3 gives the full variable domain: DTAVSQTPKYLVTQMGNDKSIKCEQNLGHDTMYWYKQDSKKFLKIMFSYNNKELIINETVPNRFSPKSPDKAHLNLHINSLELGDSAVYFCASSHRAHSNQPQHFGDGTRLSIL.

In the case of this clonotype: Being one base from a much bigger clone, this may be a read error. V gene TRBV7-3 combines with J gene TRBJ2-3; TRBD1 might be the D (7 bases). This CDR3 contains 15 residues. Germline values: CDR1 SGHTA, CDR2 FQGTGA. CDR3 protein: CAGRRQGAGTDTQYF. The CDR3 DNA is TGTGCCGGCAGGCGACAGGGTGCGGGAACAGATACGCAGTATTTT.

Points on this clonotype: Germline and junction disagree at one end, which may indicate a read error. The gene calls are TRBV20-1 and TRBJ2-1; 11 nucleotides align to TRBD2. The length of the CDR3 is 20 residues. The germline V gene has CDR1 DFQATT and CDR2 SNEGSKA (reference sequence). CDR3 bases: TGCAGTGCTAGAGATACCTCCCGAATAGCGGGGGGGTTCTCCTACAATAAGCAGTTCTTC. The encoded protein is CSARDTSRIAGGFSYNKQFF.

This clonotype was seen a few times. The chain couples TRBV9 to TRBJ1-6, with D possibly being TRBD1 (6 bases). Germline V gene sequence: CDR1 SGDLS, CDR2 YYNGEE. The CDR3 covers 16 residues. V was cut by 4 bases and J by 9 bases, with 20 bases left in between. The CDR3 bases are TGTGCCAGCAGCAACAACAGGGATTGGATGTTTTCACCCCTCCACTTT. Its translation is CASSNNRDWMFSPLHF.